This T cell receptor beta chain was obtained from a study of T cell repertoires in cytomegalovirus infection. On the study more broadly: Evidence of both CMV infection and a matching HLA type came from public TCR beta signatures.

Findings and caveats of the study: What dominated the ex vivo response were HLA-C-restricted CMV-specific TCR beta clonotypes. Carriers of CMV plus the relevant HLA were identified by cumulative public TCR beta family frequency.

This clonotype was detected ten times or more. Its antigen is not known. CDR1 and CDR2 from the germline V gene are SGHTA and FQGNSA. CDR3 length equals 12 residues. V lost 5 bases and J lost 4, with 8 bases in between. In TCRdb, the reads were re-called with MiXCR into one record per CDR3 protein. The sample lists more than 500,000 distinct CDR3 sequences; 16% were seen once. This chain joins TRBV7-2 and TRBJ2-5; no firm D call. The receptor comes from a human donor in good health (CMV status not recorded). Some clones in this sample may be carry-over from other donors' samples. The sequenced sample was CD8+ T cells from PBMCs. In nucleotides, the CDR3 is TGTGCCAGCAGCCCCCTAGGAGAGACCCAGTACTTC. It specifies CASSPLGETQYF.